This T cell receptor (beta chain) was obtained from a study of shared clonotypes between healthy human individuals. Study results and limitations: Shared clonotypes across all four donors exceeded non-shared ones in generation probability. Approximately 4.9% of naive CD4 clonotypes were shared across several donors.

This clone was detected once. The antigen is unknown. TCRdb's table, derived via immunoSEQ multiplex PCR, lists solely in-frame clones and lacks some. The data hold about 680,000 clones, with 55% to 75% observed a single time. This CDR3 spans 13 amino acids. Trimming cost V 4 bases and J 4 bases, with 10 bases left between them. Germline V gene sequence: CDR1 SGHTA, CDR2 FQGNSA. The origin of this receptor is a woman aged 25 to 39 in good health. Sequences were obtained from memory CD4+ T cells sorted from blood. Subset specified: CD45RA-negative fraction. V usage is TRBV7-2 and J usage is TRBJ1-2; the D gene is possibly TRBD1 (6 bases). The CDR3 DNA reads TGTGCCAGCAGCTCGGACAGAAGCTATGGCTACACCTTC. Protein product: CASSSDRSYGYTF.